These 27 T cell receptor beta chains were all obtained from the same sample, sequenced in a study of blood T cell repertoires in COVID-19. Some clones are missing from TCRdb's copy, which holds only in-frame ones; the method was immunoSEQ multiplex PCR. The data show approximately 270,000 clones, around nine tenths seen once. The sample taken for sequencing was peripheral blood. These receptors were obtained from a man younger than 30 with active or convalescent COVID-19.

This clone has only a few counts. The gene calls are TRBV30 and TRBJ1-4; 7 bases align to TRBD1. Germline V gene data show CDR1 as GTSNPN and CDR2 as SVGIG (reference sequence). There are 14 residues in the CDR3. The junction had 12 bases not matched to a gene; V was cut back by 7 bases and J by 7 bases. The DNA for the CDR3 is TGTGCCTACCGCAGGGGGTCACGGGGTGAAAAACTGTTTTTT. Translated, it gives CAYRRGSRGEKLFF.

The chain joins TRBV28 to TRBJ2-1; 8 nucleotides agree with TRBD1. CDR1 is MDHEN, CDR2 SYDVKM, per germline. The CDR3 totals 13 residues. The V segment lost 6 bases and the J segment 7 bases; nucleotides outside the gene matches: 5. The CDR3: CASSWTGWNEQFF. CDR3 in DNA: TGTGCCAGCAGCTGGACAGGGTGGAATGAGCAGTTCTTC.

CDR3 amino acids: CATSRNTGSNQPQHF. The CDR3 region has the DNA TGTGCCACCAGCAGAAATACAGGGTCCAATCAGCCCCAGCATTTT. This sequence joins TRBV15 and TRBJ1-5, with D possibly being TRBD1 (6 bases). The V gene lost 2 bases and the J gene lost 3 bases, with 11 bases spanning the gap. From germline, CDR1 is LNHNV and CDR2 YYDKDF (reference sequence). The CDR3 covers 15 residues.

The chain joins TRBV10-3 to TRBJ1-3; a possible D gene is TRBD1 (6 bases). Per the germline V gene, CDR1 is ENHRY and CDR2 is SYGVKD. The CDR3 covers 15 residues. V lost 6 bases and J 0 bases, leaving 12 bases between the germline ends. The CDR3 bases are TGTGCCATCAGCCTGGGACAAATCTCTGGAAACACCATATATTTT. Translating gives CAISLGQISGNTIYF.

This clone has only one observation. The chain links TRBV11-2 to TRBJ2-3, with D hard to call. This CDR3 is built from 12 residues. The V gene lost 4 bases and the J gene lost 9 bases, with 11 bases spanning the gap. Germline CDR1 and CDR2: SGHAT and FQNNGV. CDR3 coding DNA: TGTGCCAGCAGCTCCAGACTTGACACGCAGTATTTT. Translating gives CASSSRLDTQYF. The whole variable domain, filled in from reference TRBV11-2 and TRBJ2-3, reads EAGVAQSPRYKIIEKRQSVAFWCNPISGHATLYWYQQILGQGPKLLIQFQNNGVVDDSQLPKDRFSAERLKGVDSTLKIQPAKLEDSAVYLCASSSRLDTQYFGPGTRLTVL.

The J gene is TRBJ2-1, the V gene TRBV11-2, with TRBD1 matching over 12 bases. The V gene end was trimmed by 4 bases and the J gene end by 7 bases; junction bases not matched to a gene: 11. Germline loops: CDR1 SGHAT, CDR2 FQNNGV. The CDR3 loop spans 17 amino acids. DNA of the CDR3: TGTGCCAGCAGCTATCGATGGGGGACAGGGGGCTTAAATGAGCAGTTCTTC. Protein sequence: CASSYRWGTGGLNEQFF.

This chain links TRBV6-4 with TRBJ2-1, with D perhaps matching TRBD2 (5 bases). V shed 3 bases and J shed 6 bases, with 15 bases lying between them. CDR1 is MRHNA and CDR2 is SNTAGT in the germline V gene. The CDR3 runs to 15 residues. The CDR3 spells CASSETVTAGNEQFF. In nucleotides, the CDR3 is TGTGCCAGCAGTGAGACGGTAACTGCGGGCAATGAGCAGTTCTTC.

The chain combines TRBV7-9 with TRBJ2-7, with 7 bases lining up with TRBD2. Germline values: CDR1 SEHNR, CDR2 FQNEAQ (reference sequence). The CDR3 extends over 17 amino acids. The J segment lost 3 bases and the V segment lost 0 bases, leaving 11 bases of the junction unmatched. CDR3 sequence (DNA): TGTGCCAGCAGCTTAGCGGAGGATTCTAGCGGATACTACGAGCAGTACTTC. Protein: CASSLAEDSSGYYEQYF.

Notes on this clone: Relative to the germline gene, one junction end is altered; a read error may explain this. CDR3 sequence reads: CASSRDTEAFF. The CDR3 nucleotides are TGTGCCAGCAGCCGGGACACCGAAGCTTTCTTT. The J gene is TRBJ1-1, the V gene TRBV2; the D gene is possibly TRBD1 (6 bases). Germline CDR1 SNHLY, CDR2 FYNNEI. This CDR3 region has 11 residues.

V is TRBV14 and J is TRBJ2-3; 8 nucleotides align to TRBD2. With 4 bases clipped from V and 2 bases from J, the junction kept 8 bases outside the gene matches. Germline values: CDR1 SGHDN, CDR2 FVKESK. The CDR3 extends over 16 amino acids. CDR3 sequence reads: CASSPLTSGHTDTQYF. Here the CDR3 DNA reads TGTGCCAGCAGCCCACTAACTAGCGGCCACACAGATACGCAGTATTTT.

The chain is built from TRBV13 and TRBJ2-3, with 7 bases that match TRBD2. V was clipped by 5 bases and J by 4 bases; unmatched bases: 12. Germline CDR1 reads PRHDT; CDR2 reads FYEKMQ (reference sequence). This CDR3 is built from 16 residues. The CDR3 sequence is CASSPEGGPRADTQYF. DNA for the CDR3: TGTGCCAGCAGCCCTGAGGGAGGGCCCCGGGCAGATACGCAGTATTTT.

This chain joins TRBV27 and TRBJ1-2; 7 bases agree with TRBD1. V shed 0 bases and J 2 bases; nucleotides not matched to a gene: 9. CDR1 and CDR2 from the germline V gene are MNHEY and SMNVEV (reference sequence). CDR3 length equals 17 residues. The CDR3 DNA reads as TGTGCCAGCAGTTTATCAATAACAGGGGCCGCGAACTATGGCTACACCTTC. This encodes CASSLSITGAANYGYTF.

The V call is TRBV27, the J call TRBJ2-6; the match to TRBD2 covers 7 bases. V dropped 5 bases and J dropped 0; count of bases not matched to a gene: 13. Germline V CDR1 and CDR2: MNHEY, SMNVEV (reference sequence). The CDR3 consists of 19 residues. The CDR3 here is CASSPPGRGRVSGANVLTF. The CDR3 DNA reads TGTGCCAGCAGTCCCCCGGGGAGGGGCCGGGTCTCTGGGGCCAACGTCCTGACTTTC.

V and J are TRBV7-9 and TRBJ2-7; unclear D gene. Looked up from germline, CDR1 is SEHNR and CDR2 is FQNEAQ (reference sequence). The CDR3 is made up of 13 amino acids. The V end was cut by 2 bases, the J end by 3 bases, with 8 bases between. CDR3 residues: CASSLTDGYEQYF. The DNA for the CDR3 is TGTGCCAGCAGCTTAACAGATGGCTACGAGCAGTACTTC.

This sequence joins TRBV5-4 and TRBJ2-3; TRBD2 matches at 7 bases. V lost 4 bases, J lost 0 bases, and 8 bases stayed unmatched. CDR3 length: 16 residues. Germline V gives CDR1 SGHNT, CDR2 YYREEE (reference sequence). CDR3 residues: CASSSRRGSSTDTQYF. CDR3 in DNA: TGTGCCAGCAGCAGCCGGCGGGGGTCTAGCACAGATACGCAGTATTTT.

The chain is built from TRBV24-1 and TRBJ1-5; 8 bases match TRBD1. The germline gives CDR1 KGHDR, CDR2 SFDVKD. The trim removed 5 bases at V and 8 bases at J, leaving 22 bases unmatched. The CDR3 spans 19 residues. For the CDR3, the DNA is TGTGCCACCAGTGGCGGGCCAGTTACAGGGGGACCGCACCGGGAGCCCCAGCATTTT. Translating gives CATSGGPVTGGPHREPQHF.

The chain links TRBV11-2 to TRBJ1-2; D unclear. Trimming removed 2 bases at V and 4 bases at J, with 14 bases between. Germline V gives CDR1 SGHAT, CDR2 FQNNGV. The CDR3 contains 15 residues. In DNA form, the CDR3 reads TGTGCCAGCAGCTTATCGGCACAGCCCCTCTATGGCTACACCTTC. This translates into CASSLSAQPLYGYTF.

The rearrangement links TRBV6-5 to TRBJ2-5; the match to TRBD1 covers 7 bases. J was trimmed by 3 bases and V by 4 bases; bases with no gene match: 5. Looked up from germline, CDR1 is MNHEY and CDR2 is SVGAGI. CDR3 length: 14 amino acids. CDR3 DNA: TGTGCCAGCAGTTCCCATCAGGGGGAAGAGACCCAGTACTTC. It encodes CASSSHQGEETQYF.

The chain combines TRBV13 with TRBJ2-7; 11 positions match TRBD1. Per germline, CDR1 PRHDT and CDR2 FYEKMQ (reference sequence). J was trimmed by 3 bases and V by 5 bases; bases with no gene match: 6. This CDR3 is built from 15 residues. CDR3 DNA: TGTGCCAGCAGCCCCGGGACAGGGGGTTTCTACGAGCAGTACTTC. This encodes CASSPGTGGFYEQYF. The variable domain in full, with the rest retrieved from reference TRBV13 and TRBJ2-7, is AAGVIQSPRHLIKEKRETATLKCYPIPRHDTVYWYQQGPGQDPQFLISFYEKMQSDKGSIPDRFSAQQFSDYHSELNMSSLELGDSALYFCASSPGTGGFYEQYFGPGTRLTVT.

This chain joins TRBV19 and TRBJ1-6, with 10 bases matching TRBD1. Germline V lookup: CDR1 LNHDA, CDR2 SQIVND (reference sequence). The CDR3 sequence is 16 residues long. After removal of 6 bases from V and 10 bases from J, the junction contained 12 bases not matched to a gene. CDR3 nucleotides: TGTGCCAGTAGGAGGACAGGGGGTAGTTCCGGATCACCCCTCCACTTT. Amino acid sequence: CASRRTGGSSGSPLHF.

The chain recombines TRBV5-6 with TRBJ1-6; TRBD1 aligns across 7 bases. The CDR3 is 16 residues long. The V segment lost 0 bases and the J segment 9 bases; nucleotides outside the gene matches: 9. From germline, CDR1 is SGHDT and CDR2 YYEEEE. DNA for the CDR3: TGTGCCAGCAGCTTGGGGTTGGGACAGAATGGTTCACCCCTCCACTTT. It codes for CASSLGLGQNGSPLHF.

The chain's CDR3 is CASSSDRGSWPQHF. The CDR3 nucleotides are TGCGCCAGCAGCAGTGACAGGGGAAGTTGGCCCCAGCATTTT. The chain is built from TRBV4-3 and TRBJ1-5; 8 bases line up with TRBD1. The CDR3 contains 14 residues. The trim removed 5 bases at V and 9 bases at J, leaving 9 bases unmatched. Germline V CDR1 and CDR2: LGHNA, YSLEER.

This clone has just one count. This rearrangement joins TRBV11-3 to TRBJ2-1; D gene uncertain. Looked up from germline, CDR1 is SGHNT and CDR2 is YENEEA. This CDR3 is 14 amino acids long. The V end lost 5 bases, the J end lost 4 bases, and 12 bases lay between the germline ends. The chain's CDR3 is CASSPAGYYNEQFF. The CDR3 DNA reads as TGTGCCAGCAGCCCCGCCGGGTATTACAATGAGCAGTTCTTC.

V is TRBV5-5 and J is TRBJ2-3, with a tentative D call TRBD1 (6 bases). Trimming took 4 bases from V and 0 from J, leaving 12 bases between them. Germline V CDR1 and CDR2: SGHKS, YYEKEE (reference sequence). CDR3 length equals 15 residues. The CDR3 loop is CASSQTGASTDTQYF. In DNA, the CDR3 is TGTGCCAGCAGCCAGACAGGCGCCAGCACAGATACGCAGTATTTT.

This chain links TRBV28 with TRBJ2-6; the match to TRBD1 covers 8 bases. Germline V CDR1 and CDR2: MDHEN, SYDVKM. CDR3 length: 17 residues. V lost 3 bases and J lost 0; bases outside the gene matches: 4. CDR3 in amino acids: CASSLGQADSGANVLTF. The CDR3 region has the DNA TGTGCCAGCAGTTTGGGACAGGCAGACTCTGGGGCCAACGTCCTGACTTTC.

The genes are TRBV24-1 and TRBJ2-3; no firm D call. The ends were cut back, 5 bases at V and 3 bases at J, with 2 bases in the middle. The CDR3 extends over 11 amino acids. Germline V gene lookup returns CDR1 KGHDR and CDR2 SFDVKD. CDR3 DNA sequence: TGTGCCACCAGTGTAACAGATACGCAGTATTTT. As protein: CATSVTDTQYF.

Written as DNA, the CDR3 is TGTGCCAGCTCACCGCTAGGAGCCTATGGCTACACCTTC. Translating it yields CASSPLGAYGYTF. The chain has TRBV18 and TRBJ1-2; D gene unclear. CDR3 length: 13 residues. Germline-derived CDR1 and CDR2 are KGHSH and LQKENI. V gave up 3 bases and J gave up 4 bases, with 9 bases separating them. The full variable domain, rest sourced from reference TRBV18 and TRBJ1-2, is NAGVMQNPRHLVRRRGQEARLRCSPMKGHSHVYWYRQLPEEGLKFMVYLQKENIIDESGMPKERFSAEFPKEGPSILRIQQVVRGDSAAYFCASSPLGAYGYTFGSGTRLTVV.